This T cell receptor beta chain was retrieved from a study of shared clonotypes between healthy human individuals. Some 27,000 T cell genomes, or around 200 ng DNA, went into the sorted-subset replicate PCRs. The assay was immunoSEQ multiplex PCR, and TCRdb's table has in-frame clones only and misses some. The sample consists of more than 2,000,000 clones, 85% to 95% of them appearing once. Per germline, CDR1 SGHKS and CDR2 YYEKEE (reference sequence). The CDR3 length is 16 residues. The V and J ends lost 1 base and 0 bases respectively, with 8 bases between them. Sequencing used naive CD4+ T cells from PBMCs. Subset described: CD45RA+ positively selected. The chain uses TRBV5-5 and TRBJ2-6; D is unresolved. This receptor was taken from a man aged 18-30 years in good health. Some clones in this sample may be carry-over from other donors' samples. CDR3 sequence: CASSLIVLSGANVLTF. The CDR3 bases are TGTGCCAGCAGCTTGATCGTTCTCTCTGGGGCCAACGTCCTGACTTTC.